A selection of T cell receptor beta chains follows, all from one sample in a study of Ad26.COV2.S vaccination and SARS-CoV-2 variants. Sequencing used immunoSEQ multiplex PCR; TCRdb keeps in-frame clones, though not all of them. The table has about 330,000 clones, roughly 90% seen once. This specimen was peripheral blood, taken in a trial of Ad26.COV2.S vaccine versus placebo. Receptor source: a person aged 18-65 years who received the Ad26.COV2.S COVID-19 vaccine or a placebo. The CDR3 runs from the conserved cysteine through the conserved F or W. D genes are given only for firm matches. Rows may omit the clone size; those that give it use once, few, many or a size class.

size	length	D	J	V	CDR3	DNA
.	15	.	TRBJ1-1	TRBV28	CASSLAGQTNTEAFF	TGTGCCAGCAGTTTAGCCGGGCAGACGAACACTGAAGCTTTCTTT
.	15	TRBD1	TRBJ1-2	TRBV6-5	CASSAYWDSSNGYTF	TGTGCCAGCAGCGCATATTGGGACAGTTCTAACGGCTACACCTTC
.	16	TRBD1	TRBJ1-1	TRBV7-8	CASSFRTGGAYTEAFF	TGTGCCAGCAGCTTTCGGACAGGGGGCGCGTACACTGAAGCTTTCTTT
.	16	.	TRBJ2-2	TRBV9	CASSSSVRENTGELFF	TGTGCCAGCAGCAGTAGCGTAAGAGAGAACACCGGGGAGCTGTTTTTT
.	14	.	TRBJ1-1	TRBV19	CASSHMNSNTEAFF	TGTGCCAGTAGCCACATGAACTCGAACACTGAAGCTTTCTTT
.	13	TRBD2	TRBJ2-3	TRBV10-3	CAISSGGTDTQYF	TGTGCCATCAGCAGCGGGGGCACAGATACGCAGTATTTT
.	14	.	TRBJ2-3	TRBV7-6	CASSLAPIGDTQYF	TGTGCCAGCAGCCTGGCCCCAATAGGAGATACGCAGTATTTT
.	15	.	TRBJ1-3	TRBV18	CASSASAGYGNTIYF	TGTGCCAGCTCAGCCTCGGCGGGGTACGGAAACACCATATATTTT
few	20	TRBD1	TRBJ2-2	TRBV7-6	CASSLFTRSDRAERAGELFF	TGTGCCAGCAGCTTATTTACTAGATCGGACAGGGCCGAACGGGCCGGGGAGCTGTTTTTT
.	16	.	TRBJ1-2	TRBV29-1	CSVEGRLHVANYGYTF	TGCAGCGTTGAAGGCAGGTTGCACGTAGCTAACTATGGCTACACCTTC
.	14	.	TRBJ1-2	TRBV7-9	CASSLEGTRNGYTF	TGTGCCAGCAGCTTAGAAGGGACACGTAACGGCTACACCTTC
once	12	.	TRBJ2-1	TRBV7-2	CASSLIRNEQFF	TGTGCCAGCAGCTTAATAAGGAATGAGCAGTTCTTC
.	15	.	TRBJ1-4	TRBV7-6	CASSGNTGINEKLFF	TGTGCCAGCAGCGGTAACACAGGAATTAATGAAAAACTGTTTTTT
.	19	TRBD1	TRBJ1-4	TRBV9	CASSVAPDRNPRVNEKLFF	TGTGCCAGCAGCGTAGCCCCGGACAGGAATCCCCGGGTTAATGAAAAACTGTTTTTT
.	15	.	TRBJ1-5	TRBV4-1	CASSQDQQVHQPQHF	TGCGCCAGCAGCCAAGACCAACAGGTTCATCAGCCCCAGCATTTT
.	12	.	TRBJ2-5	TRBV28	CASTSGEETQYF	TGTGCCAGCACGTCGGGGGAAGAGACCCAGTACTTC
.	16	.	TRBJ2-3	TRBV7-2	CASSLLGQLLTDTQYF	TGTGCCAGCAGCTTACTAGGACAGTTACTCACAGATACGCAGTATTTT
.	14	.	TRBJ2-1	TRBV5-5	CASSLPLDYNEQFF	TGTGCCAGCAGCTTGCCCCTCGACTACAATGAGCAGTTCTTC